Each of the 8 T cell receptor beta chains below was sequenced from the same sample in a study of T cell repertoires in cytomegalovirus infection. No antigens are known for them. Using its own MiXCR run on the reads, TCRdb lists one record per CDR3 protein. Found here are roughly 120,000 distinct CDR3 sequences, over 9.5% of them singletons; the top ten hold about 32%. The sequencing input was PBMCs, sequenced either directly or after in vitro stimulation (not recorded which). The receptors shown here come from a human donor in good health (CMV status not recorded). Some clones in this sample may be carry-over from other donors' samples.

This clonotype was seen repeatedly, ten times or more. This chain joins TRBV7-2 and TRBJ1-5; D gene uncertain. The germline V and J ends were trimmed by 1 base and 1 base, with 5 bases remaining between them. CDR1 is SGHTA, CDR2 FQGNSA, per germline. The CDR3 sequence is 14 residues long. CDR3 bases: TGTGCCAGCAGCTTAGTTAACAGCAATCAGCCCCAGCATTTT. Its protein product is CASSLVNSNQPQHF.

In its sample, this clonotype was seen a few times. V gene TRBV6-1 combines with J gene TRBJ2-6, with 9 nucleotides matching TRBD1. There are 17 residues in the CDR3. V lost 6 bases, J lost 2 bases, and 8 bases stayed unmatched. Germline CDR1 is MNHNS and CDR2 is SASEGT. The DNA of the CDR3 is TGTGCCAGCAGGTCCGGGACAGGGTATACTGGGGCCAACGTCCTGACTTTC. Its translation is CASRSGTGYTGANVLTF.

Points on this clonotype: A single base separates this from a much larger clone, so it may be a read error. The V gene is TRBV19, the J gene TRBJ2-5; D remains unclear. This CDR3 comprises 13 residues. CDR1 is LNHDA, CDR2 SQIVND, per germline (reference sequence). For the CDR3, the DNA is TGTGCCAGCCGGACGGCGGATAAAGAGACCCAGTGCTTC. Residues: CASRTADKETQCF.

This clonotype was seen repeatedly, ten times or more. The DNA for the CDR3 is TGTGCCAGCAGCTTACAACTAGCGGGATCTTACGAGCAGTACTTC. This sequence encodes CASSLQLAGSYEQYF. The rearrangement uses TRBV7-6 and TRBJ2-7; 10 bases match TRBD2. Germline CDR1 reads SGHVS; CDR2 reads FNYEAQ. With V trimmed by 2 bases and J by 4 bases, 5 bases remained unmatched. This CDR3 comprises 15 residues.

This clonotype was counted ten times or more. The V and J genes are TRBV25-1 and TRBJ1-4, with 8 bases aligning to TRBD1. Per germline, CDR1 MGHDK and CDR2 SYGVNS. The CDR3 length is 18 residues. V lost 4 bases, J lost 0 bases, and 10 bases stayed unmatched. CDR3: CASSGGQGSTSTNEKLFF. As DNA, the CDR3 is TGTGCCAGCAGTGGAGGACAGGGATCTACTTCAACTAATGAAAAACTGTTTTTT.

This clonotype was observed at least ten times. This chain connects TRBV7-2 to TRBJ2-1; either TRBD1 or TRBD2 may fit D (5 bases each). The CDR3 runs 14 residues. V lost 1 base, J lost 5 bases, and 9 bases lay in between. The germline gives CDR1 SGHTA, CDR2 FQGNSA. CDR3 in DNA: TGTGCCAGCAGCTTAGATCGGGGACACAATGAGCAGTTCTTC. Residues: CASSLDRGHNEQFF.

This chain links TRBV7-3 with TRBJ2-1; D is possibly TRBD1 (6 bases). V was clipped by 3 bases and J by 10 bases, with 13 bases between them. The CDR3 contains 13 residues. From germline, CDR1 is SGHTA and CDR2 FQGTGA. The CDR3 DNA sequence: TGTGCCAGCAGCTTCCTACAGGGCCGAGAGCAGTTCTTC. As protein: CASSFLQGREQFF.

The chain recombines TRBV7-8 with TRBJ2-1; TRBD2 is a possible D gene (6 bases). V was trimmed by 5 bases and J by 5 bases, leaving 19 bases between them. CDR3 length equals 16 residues. Germline CDR1 SGHVS, CDR2 FQNEAQ. The CDR3 DNA sequence: TGTGCCAGCAGCGGGGGGACTCCACATCTAAACAATGAGCAGTTCTTC. Translation: CASSGGTPHLNNEQFF.